The next 16 T cell receptor beta chains were all read from a single sample in a study of blood T cell repertoires in COVID-19. The protocol was immunoSEQ multiplex PCR, while the TCRdb copy is restricted to in-frame clones and leaves out a portion. The sample has about 83,000 clones, 75% to 90% seen once. The sample consisted of peripheral blood. These receptors all stem from a woman between 50 and 59 years old with active or convalescent COVID-19.

This chain uses TRBV5-8 with TRBJ2-5; 7 nucleotides agree with TRBD2. From germline, CDR1 is SGHTS and CDR2 YDEGEE. The CDR3 has 16 residues. The V gene end was trimmed by 1 base and the J gene end by 7 bases; junction bases not matched to a gene: 13. DNA for the CDR3: TGTGCCAGCAGCTTGTCCTTGAGCGGGACCAAAGCGACCCAGTACTTC. It codes for CASSLSLSGTKATQYF. Full variable domain (remainder filled in from reference TRBV5-8 and TRBJ2-5): EAGVTQSPTHLIKTRGQQATLRCSPISGHTSVYWYQQALGLGLQFLLWYDEGEERNRGNFPPRFSGRQFPNYSSELNVNALELEDSALYLCASSLSLSGTKATQYFGPGTRLLVL.

The chain joins TRBV6-5 to TRBJ1-6, with 7 bases fitting TRBD1. CDR1 MNHEY and CDR2 SVGAGI come from the germline V gene. Trimming at V came to 4 bases and at J to 9 bases, leaving 9 bases not matched to a gene. This CDR3 comprises 15 residues. The CDR3 loop is CASSLQGRSGSPLHF. The CDR3 coding sequence is TGTGCCAGCAGTTTACAGGGGCGGTCGGGTTCACCCCTCCACTTT.

J is TRBJ2-7 and V is TRBV13; 9 bases agree with TRBD2. V lost 0 bases, J lost 2 bases, and 5 bases stayed unmatched. Germline values: CDR1 PRHDT, CDR2 FYEKMQ (reference sequence). The CDR3 has 16 residues. This CDR3 reads CASSLGGVAGAYEQYF. CDR3 DNA sequence: TGTGCCAGCAGCTTAGGCGGGGTAGCGGGGGCCTACGAGCAGTACTTC.

This clone was seen only once. This chain's CDR3 is CATSDSTSGGIEQYF. The CDR3 nucleotides are TGTGCCACCAGTGATTCTACTAGCGGGGGGATAGAGCAGTACTTC. The rearrangement uses TRBV24-1 and TRBJ2-7, with 12 bases identical to TRBD2. J lost 7 bases, V lost 2 bases, and 5 bases had no gene match. This CDR3 contains 15 residues. Germline V lookup: CDR1 KGHDR, CDR2 SFDVKD.

Here the CDR3 DNA reads TGTGCCAGCAGCCGTGGACTAGCAGGCAGCACAGATACGCAGTATTTT. This codes for CASSRGLAGSTDTQYF. The V call is TRBV3-1 (or the pseudogene TRBV3-2), the J call TRBJ2-3; 8 positions match TRBD2. The CDR3 is 16 amino acids. The germline V gene encodes CDR1 LGHDT and CDR2 YNNKEL (reference sequence). The ends lost 4 bases at V and 0 bases at J; junction bases unmatched: 6.

V gene TRBV2 combines with J gene TRBJ1-2; the D gene is possibly TRBD1 (6 bases). CDR1 and CDR2 (germline): SNHLY, FYNNEI. Trimming took off 4 bases at V and 4 bases at J, with 7 bases between the two ends. The CDR3 has 12 residues. CDR3 in amino acids: CASSGGPYGYTF. Here the CDR3 DNA reads TGTGCCAGCAGTGGGGGGCCCTATGGCTACACCTTC.

The chain combines TRBV6-5 with TRBJ1-1; D remains ambiguous. The length of the CDR3 is 15 residues. Trimming pared 6 bases from V and 1 base from J, leaving 15 bases between. CDR1 MNHEY and CDR2 SVGAGI come from the germline V gene. CDR3 in amino acids: CASRTRWEPNTEAFF. DNA of the CDR3: TGTGCCAGCAGAACCCGTTGGGAGCCGAACACTGAAGCTTTCTTT.

CDR3 sequence (DNA): TGTGCCAGCAGTTTATTGTCGGGATATGGCTACACCTTC. Residues: CASSLLSGYGYTF. The chain employs TRBV27 and TRBJ1-2; D unclear. This CDR3 contains 13 residues. Germline V CDR1 and CDR2: MNHEY, SMNVEV (reference sequence). V gave up 1 base and J gave up 5 bases, with 8 bases separating them.

Note on this clone: The sample holds other DNA sequences that translate to the same CDR3. The V and J genes are TRBV27 and TRBJ2-7, with 8 bases lining up with TRBD2. Germline loops: CDR1 MNHEY, CDR2 SMNVEV (reference sequence). After removal of 0 bases from V and 3 bases from J, the junction contained 4 bases not matched to a gene. The CDR3 has 15 residues. CDR3 nucleotide sequence: TGTGCCAGCAGTTTATCCGGGGGGGCCTTCTACGAGCAGTACTTC. Amino acid sequence: CASSLSGGAFYEQYF.

The chain has TRBV6-2 or TRBV6-3 and TRBJ1-4; D gene ambiguous. This CDR3 region has 15 residues. The ends were cut back, 5 bases at V and 10 bases at J, with 20 bases in the middle. Germline-derived CDR1 and CDR2 are MNHEY and SVGEGT. CDR3: CASSLAGVAVRKLFF. The CDR3 region has the DNA TGTGCCAGCAGTCTGGCGGGAGTTGCGGTGAGAAAACTGTTTTTT.

CDR3 nucleotides: TGTGCCAGCAGTTCCCTCGATAGCTCCTACAATGAGCAGTTCTTC. As protein: CASSSLDSSYNEQFF. The chain carries TRBV6-2 or TRBV6-3 and TRBJ2-1, with D unresolved. The ends were cut back, 4 bases at V and 0 bases at J, with 10 bases in the middle. The CDR3 runs 15 residues. CDR1 is MNHEY and CDR2 is SVGEGT in the germline V gene.

The chain has TRBV3-1 (or the pseudogene TRBV3-2) and TRBJ2-2, with 10 positions matching TRBD2. V gave up 4 bases and J gave up 4 bases; unmatched junction bases: 6. The CDR3 has 16 amino acids. CDR1 is LGHDT and CDR2 is YNNKEL in the germline V gene (reference sequence). The CDR3 bases are TGTGCCAGCAGCCCGGAACTAGCGGGGAGCACCGGGGAGCTGTTTTTT. Its translation is CASSPELAGSTGELFF.

The rearrangement joins TRBV6-5 to TRBJ1-5; 7 bases match TRBD1. V trimming: 5 bases; J trimming: 1 base; junction bases outside the gene matches: 5. The CDR3 loop spans 15 amino acids. Germline V gene data show CDR1 as MNHEY and CDR2 as SVGAGI. The CDR3 reads CASSPRDSSNQPQHF. CDR3 nucleotide sequence: TGTGCCAGCAGTCCCAGGGACAGCAGCAATCAGCCCCAGCATTTT.

The chain combines TRBV19 with TRBJ1-4; 9 nucleotides agree with TRBD1. The junction had 5 bases not matched to a gene; V was cut back by 1 base and J by 8 bases. The CDR3 length is 15 residues. Per germline, CDR1 LNHDA and CDR2 SQIVND (reference sequence). The CDR3 bases are TGTGCCAGTAGTATAGCGGGGACAGGGCAGGAAAAACTGTTTTTT. It translates to CASSIAGTGQEKLFF.

This rearrangement joins TRBV3-1 (or the pseudogene TRBV3-2) to TRBJ2-7; weak D call: TRBD1 (6 bases). The length of the CDR3 is 17 residues. The V gene lost 4 bases and the J gene lost 0 bases, with 19 bases spanning the gap. The germline gives CDR1 LGHDT, CDR2 YNNKEL (reference sequence). As DNA, the CDR3 is TGTGCCAGCAGCCCCAAAGGGGCAGGGGCCTTCTCCTACGAGCAGTACTTC. Its protein is CASSPKGAGAFSYEQYF.

The CDR3 nucleotides read TGTGCCAGCAGCCTGGGACTAGCGGGAGATACAGATACGCAGTATTTT. This gives the protein CASSLGLAGDTDTQYF. This chain uses TRBV27 with TRBJ2-3; TRBD2 matches at 14 bases. The CDR3 totals 16 residues. CDR1 and CDR2 (germline): MNHEY, SMNVEV (reference sequence). Losses at the gene ends were 6 bases for V and 3 bases for J; bases not matched to a gene: 5.